The 13 T cell receptor beta chains below were found in one sample sequenced in a study of T cells in Graves' hyperthyroidism and ophthalmopathy. Amplification of TCR beta CDR3 regions was performed using RNA transcripts as template. TCR CDR3 underwent first-round RT-PCR with the HTBI primer set. TCRdb reprocessed the multiplex PCR reads with MiXCR, giving one entry per CDR3 protein. The repertoire holds about 290,000 distinct CDR3 sequences, with approximately 15% as singletons. The source material was blood. The receptor set was obtained from a woman aged 55 to 70 with Graves' ophthalmopathy.

This clonotype has a count of ten or more. The chain joins TRBV20-1 to TRBJ1-5; D not certain. Germline lookup yields CDR1 DFQATT and CDR2 SNEGSKA (reference sequence). CDR3 length: 13 amino acids. V lost 6 bases and J lost 0, with 9 bases in between. CDR3 bases: TGCAGTGCCAATCAGAATAGCAATCAGCCCCAGCATTTT. Its translation is CSANQNSNQPQHF.

The chain joins TRBV5-1 to TRBJ2-2, with TRBD1 identical over 10 bases. The germline V gene has CDR1 SGHRS and CDR2 YFSETQ. The CDR3 runs to 15 residues. With V trimmed by 5 bases and J by 5 bases, 6 bases remained unmatched. CDR3 amino acids: CASSPDRGITGELFF. The CDR3 region has the DNA TGCGCCAGCAGTCCGGACAGGGGGATAACCGGGGAGCTGTTTTTT.

The CDR3 region is CASRARPGQPQHF. CDR3 nucleotide sequence: TGTGCCAGCAGGGCCCGTCCTGGTCAGCCCCAGCATTTT. The genes are TRBV5-5 and TRBJ1-5; D is unresolved. V was clipped by 5 bases and J by 6 bases, with 12 bases between them. This CDR3 contains 13 residues. The germline gives CDR1 SGHKS, CDR2 YYEKEE (reference sequence). Supplemented by reference TRBV5-5 and TRBJ1-5, the full variable domain reads DAGVTQSPTHLIKTRGQQVTLRCSPISGHKSVSWYQQVLGQGPQFIFQYYEKEERGRGNFPDRFSARQFPNYSSELNVNALLLGDSALYLCASRARPGQPQHFGDGTRLSIL.

Notes on this clonotype: With a much larger clone just one base away, this may be a read error. The chain is built from TRBV5-1 and TRBJ1-5; D not resolved. Looked up from germline, CDR1 is SGHRS and CDR2 is YFSETQ. This CDR3 has 14 residues. The CDR3 DNA reads TGCGCCAGCAGCTTGGGAGGCCAAAATCAGCTCCAGCATTTT. Its protein product is CASSLGGQNQLQHF.

In this sample, this clonotype turned up a few times. The chain employs TRBV6-1 and TRBJ1-5; D unclear. The CDR3 covers 14 residues. CDR1 and CDR2 (germline): MNHNS, SASEGT. The V and J ends lost 2 bases and 5 bases respectively, with 10 bases between them. The CDR3 spells CASSEISRDQPQHF. In nucleotides, the CDR3 is TGTGCCAGCAGTGAAATCTCCAGAGATCAGCCCCAGCATTTT.

There are many counts of this clonotype. The chain combines TRBV2 with TRBJ1-3; maybe TRBD1 (6 bases). V was shortened by 10 bases and J by 1 base, with 11 bases between the two germline ends. CDR3 size: 13 residues. Per germline, CDR1 SNHLY and CDR2 FYNNEI. The CDR3, as DNA: TGTGCCAAGGACAGCTCATCTGGAAACACCATATATTTT. Protein: CAKDSSSGNTIYF.

This clonotype was counted between two and nine times. The chain links TRBV12-5 to TRBJ2-2; a weak D match, TRBD2 (6 bases). The germline gives CDR1 LGHNT, CDR2 FRNRAP. V was cut by 3 bases and J by 6 bases, with 17 bases left in between. This CDR3 comprises 16 residues. This CDR3 reads CASGLSSSGEAGELFF. CDR3 DNA sequence: TGTGCTAGTGGTTTAAGTAGCTCCGGGGAGGCCGGGGAGCTGTTTTTT. The complete variable domain, with remaining parts taken from reference TRBV12-5 and TRBJ2-2, reads DARVTQTPRHKVTEMGQEVTMRCQPILGHNTVFWYRQTMMQGLELLAYFRNRAPLDDSGMPKDRFSAEMPDATLATLKIQPSEPRDSAVYFCASGLSSSGEAGELFFGEGSRLTVL.

The V call is TRBV5-4, the J call TRBJ2-3; 14 bases map to TRBD2. This CDR3 comprises 16 residues. Germline assignment: CDR1 SGHNT and CDR2 YYREEE (reference sequence). V lost 4 bases and J lost 2; bases outside the gene matches: 3. The CDR3 spells CASSAGLAGATDTQYF. The CDR3 DNA reads as TGTGCCAGCAGCGCGGGACTAGCGGGGGCCACAGATACGCAGTATTTT.

This clonotype was detected only a few times. One junction end disagrees with the germline gene, perhaps due to a read error. The chain joins TRBV6-1 to TRBJ2-3; TRBD1 aligns across 12 bases. CDR1 MNHNS and CDR2 SASEGT come from the germline V gene. The CDR3 is made up of 14 amino acids. CDR3 DNA: TGTGCCAGCAGCGGGACAGGGGGCACAGATACGCGGTATTTT. It codes for CASSGTGGTDTRYF.

This rearrangement joins TRBV19 to TRBJ1-5; TRBD1 aligns across 7 bases. This CDR3 spans 16 amino acids. Looked up from germline, CDR1 is LNHDA and CDR2 is SQIVND (reference sequence). V gave up 3 bases and J gave up 7 bases; unmatched junction bases: 12. The CDR3 DNA reads TGTGCCAGTAGTATCAGGGACAGCGGGAATTACCAGCCCCAGCATTTT. Residues: CASSIRDSGNYQPQHF.

This clonotype was found many times. The V gene is TRBV12-3 or TRBV12-4, the J gene TRBJ1-2; the match to TRBD1 covers 8 bases. CDR3 size: 15 residues. With V trimmed by 3 bases and J by 4 bases, 7 bases remained unmatched. CDR3 protein: CASSFSGDRGYGYTF. CDR3 sequence (DNA): TGTGCCAGCAGTTTCAGCGGAGACAGGGGCTATGGCTACACCTTC.

The chain employs TRBV7-9 and TRBJ2-7; unclear D gene. Germline V CDR1 and CDR2: SEHNR, FQNEAQ (reference sequence). The CDR3 loop spans 14 amino acids. V was clipped by 1 base and J by 5 bases, with 12 bases between them. CDR3 protein: CASSLGLPLHEQYF. In DNA form, the CDR3 reads TGTGCCAGCAGCTTAGGGCTGCCTCTACACGAGCAGTACTTC.

This clonotype was observed a single time. A single base separates this from a much larger clone, so it may be a read error. The genes are TRBV29-1 and TRBJ2-5; 8 bases map to TRBD2. CDR1 and CDR2 from the germline V gene are SQVTM and ANQGSEA. The CDR3 extends over 13 amino acids. V dropped 4 bases and J dropped 9; count of bases not matched to a gene: 10. Written as DNA, the CDR3 is TGCAGCGTTGTCGGCCCGGGGGGGGAGGCCCAGTACTTC. Its protein is CSVVGPGGEAQYF.